This T cell receptor (beta chain) was sequenced in a study of blood T cell repertoires in COVID-19 (dated by TCRdb to 2019 to 2021). In the study overall: Collaborator samples came from the United States, Italy and Spain and covered acute and convalescent phases of COVID-19. The material from the prospective study consisted of cDNA or gDNA derived from T cells, B-cell-depleted T cells, or PBMCs. The dataset comprised deeply sampled blood TCRbeta repertoires from subjects exposed to, actively infected with, or recovered from COVID-19. The repertoires were made available in a free public database intended to serve as a resource for research on the immune response to SARS-CoV-2. The samples were drawn from the first 160 participants of the ongoing ImmuneRACE study and from about 1,200 subjects provided by 6 global collaborators. Sample metadata almost always included a de-identified subject ID, COVID-19 status, age in years and sex. Where available, HLA class I and class II types were taken from metadata supplied by the sample provider and were not determined by assay-based typing.

The germline V gene supplies CDR1 SGHDT and CDR2 YYEEEE. At the junction V is shortened by 0 bases and J by 4 bases, with 13 bases in between. There are 15 amino acids in the CDR3, from cysteine to phenylalanine inclusive. Only the CDR3 region is kept as DNA, spanning 45 bases read in frame from base 1. TCRbeta CDR3 regions were amplified from genomic DNA by means of the immunoSEQ Assay, a bias-controlled multiplex PCR. The original pipeline was this. The number of nucleated cells in each sample was estimated by amplification of reference gene primers within the assay. To quantify the absolute abundance of each unique TCRbeta CDR3 rearrangement, sequence reads were collapsed and filtered. For each sample, productive Simpson clonality was calculated as the square root of Simpson's diversity index across productive rearrangements. Drawn from immuneACCESS, this table holds only the in-frame rearrangements with V and J called that TCRdb kept. Clones are partly lost; checked studies trace under half to an unresolved V gene and leave the rest unexplained. D and trimming were read from the DNA, whereas the V and J calls and clone size are those reported in that table. Counted in this sample were 200,000 to 300,000 clones; around 89% of them appeared once. 3% to 4% of the sample is taken by the ten largest.

Collaborating institutions collected whole blood in K2EDTA tubes following their own protocols. Collaborator samples were shipped for TCRbeta analysis as frozen whole blood, isolated PBMCs, or DNA extracted from either sample type. Concerning this clone itself: This receptor's antigen is unknown. No much larger clone is present one base from it, and per-base qualities are unavailable.

The investigation overall reported the following: How much clinical and demographic metadata was included differed by source and by participant, and the metadata was provided uncurated.

Here the chain combines TRBV5-6 and TRBJ1-2; the D region possibly corresponds to TRBD1 (5 bases align). Sequences were obtained from peripheral blood. The TCR sequence derives from a woman aged 40 to 50 with acute or convalescent COVID-19. The CDR3: CASSLGAGGFYGYTF. DNA sequence: TGTGCCAGCAGCTTGGGGGCCGGGGGGTTCTATGGCTACACCTTC.